The 10 T cell receptor beta chains in this list originate from one sample, sequenced in a study of tissue T cells after allogeneic stem cell transplantation. This table comes from immunoSEQ multiplex PCR, and its TCRdb copy is limited to in-frame clones, with some not included. The data contain about 4,600 clones, roughly 50% of them singletons. Described time point: mouse harvest day 14 after allogeneic transplant. Mouse grafts combined 10^7 T-cell-depleted bone marrow cells with 10^6 splenic CD5+ T cells. The sample was lymph node tissue. The receptors derive from a female BALB/c mouse given C57BL/6 T cells with graft-versus-host disease after an allogeneic hematopoietic cell transplant.

As regards this clone: Each gene name is a mouse one. The sequence runs out 1 residue before the end of the CDR3; the remainder is reconstructed from the germline J gene. This chain links TRBV23 with TRBJ1-4; TRBD1, as called in the table, went unchecked against the DNA. CDR1 is KGHTA, CDR2 FQNQQP, per germline. The CDR3 runs 14 residues. The sequenced CDR3 bases are TGCTCCAGCAGTCAAAGGGGGCCCAACGAAAGATTATTT. Amino acid sequence: CSSSQRGPNERLF. The whole CDR3 reads CSSSQRGPNERLFF.

Concerning this clone: Mouse gene names apply. The CDR3 goes on 1 residue after the read ends, and that part is filled in from the germline J gene. The chain links TRBV12-1 to TRBJ1-2, with TRBD1 matching over 10 bases. This CDR3 is built from 14 residues. Germline lookup yields CDR1 SGHSN and CDR2 HYEKVE. Trimming removed 2 bases from V and 4 bases from J; junction bases left unmatched: 3. The covered CDR3 bases are TGTGCCAGCTCTCCGGGACAGGGGTTCTCCGACTACACC. Its protein is CASSPGQGFSDYT. The CDR3, in full, reads CASSPGQGFSDYTF.

In its sample, this clone was seen a few times. These gene names are mouse names. The read falls 1 residue short of the CDR3 end, and the missing part is taken from the germline J gene. The J gene is TRBJ1-4, the V gene TRBV5, with no clear D. CDR1 is LGHNA, CDR2 YNLKQL, per germline (reference sequence). The CDR3 is 14 amino acids. The ends were cut back, 3 bases at V and 4 bases at J, with 9 bases in the middle. This CDR3 is CASSQRGDNERLFF. CDR3 DNA (partial): TGTGCCAGCAGCCAGCGGGGAGACAACGAAAGATTATTT.

Regarding this clone: Mouse gene names apply. The read comes to an end 1 residue before the CDR3 does, leaving the germline J gene to fill in the end. This chain joins TRBV5 and TRBJ2-7, with TRBD2 matching over 14 bases. V shed 0 bases, J shed 5 bases, and the junction held 6 bases outside the gene matches. The length of the CDR3 is 17 residues. Germline CDR1 and CDR2: LGHNA and YNLKQL (reference sequence). CDR3 region: CASSQDPGLGGQHEQYF. The sequenced part of the CDR3 DNA is TGTGCCAGCAGCCAAGATCCGGGACTGGGGGGGCAGCATGAACAGTAC.

About this clone: Mouse gene names and germline throughout. This chain's CDR3 is CASSPTGGSYEQYF. The DNA read from the CDR3 is TGTGCCAGCTCTCCAACAGGGGGCTCCTATGAACAGTAC. V gene TRBV12-2 combines with J gene TRBJ2-7; 8 bases line up with TRBD1. The CDR3 extends 1 residue past the end of the read, so its final part is completed from the germline J gene. The CDR3 spans 14 residues. Per germline, CDR1 SGHLS and CDR2 HYDKME. Trimming removed 2 bases from V and 0 bases from J; junction bases left unmatched: 2.

Comments on this clone: The gene names here belong to mouse. The CDR3 extends 1 residue past the end of the read, so its final part is completed from the germline J gene. This rearrangement joins TRBV13-1 to TRBJ2-2; D might be TRBD1 (6 bases). The germline CDR1 and CDR2 sequences are NSHNY and SYGAGN. This CDR3 is built from 15 residues. V gave up 0 bases and J gave up 4 bases, with 10 bases separating them. The CDR3 loop reads CASSDARGGTGQLYF. CDR3 DNA (partial): TGTGCCAGCAGTGATGCCAGGGGCGGCACCGGGCAGCTCTAC.

Notes on this clone: Gene and germline names: mouse. The read ends 1 residue shy of where the CDR3 ends; the end is completed using the germline J gene. J is TRBJ2-1 and V is TRBV26; 7 bases are shared with TRBD2. The germline V gene encodes CDR1 KGHPV and CDR2 FQNQEV (reference sequence). J was trimmed by 0 bases and V by 3 bases; bases with no gene match: 2. The CDR3 consists of 15 residues. CDR3 in amino acids: CASSLLGYNYAEQFF. The CDR3 DNA, read in part, is TGTGCCAGCAGTCTACTGGGGTATAACTATGCTGAGCAGTTC. The whole variable domain, remainder taken from reference TRBV26 and TRBJ2-1, is NSKVIQTPRYLVKGQGQKAKMRCIPEKGHPVVFWYQQNKNNEFKFLINFQNQEVLQQIDMTEKRFSAECPSNSPCSLEIQSSEAGDSALYLCASSLLGYNYAEQFFGPGTRLTVL.

A few counts support this clone. Gene names denote mouse genes. The read stops 1 residue short of the end of the CDR3; the missing end is completed from the germline J gene. The gene calls are TRBV15 and TRBJ1-4, with 7 bases identical to TRBD1. The CDR3 spans 14 residues. CDR1 and CDR2 from the germline V gene are SGHND and FRSKSL. V was pared by 3 bases and J by 3 bases, with 1 base of the junction left unmatched. The CDR3 region is CASSFRGTNERLFF. The DNA read from the CDR3 is TGTGCCAGCAGTTTCAGGGGGACCAACGAAAGATTATTT.

Concerning this clone itself: Gene names are mouse gene names. The DNA ends 1 residue before the CDR3 does, and the rest of the CDR3 is filled in from the germline J gene. The rearrangement joins TRBV17 to TRBJ1-1; the D is unclear. Germline V gene data show CDR1 as MNHDT and CDR2 as YYDKIL. The CDR3 loop spans 15 amino acids. V was pared by 0 bases and J by 0 bases, with 8 bases between. The CDR3: CASSRDHNANTEVFF. The sequenced CDR3 bases are TGTGCTAGCAGTAGAGATCACAACGCAAACACAGAAGTCTTC.

Notes on this clone: Gene names follow the mouse nomenclature. The CDR3 end is not reached by the read, which stops 1 residue before it; the germline J gene fills it in. This chain joins TRBV23 and TRBJ2-7; the table's D call, TRBD2, has no DNA check behind it. CDR3 size: 14 residues. Germline V CDR1 and CDR2: KGHTA, FQNQQP. Here the CDR3 reads CSSSHGTGGYEQYF. The sequenced part of the CDR3 DNA is TGCTCCAGCAGTCATGGGACTGGGGGGTATGAACAGTAC.